One sample yielded the 2 T cell receptor beta chains listed below, sequenced in a study of persistence of HIV-infected CD4 T cells (dated by TCRdb to about 2020). The sample's treatment or condition label, in plain terms: suppressive antiretroviral therapy. Lysates of CMV-infected fibroblasts at around 10 ug/mL were used to stimulate the cells. Nonresponding CD40L-negative CD69-negative CD45RO-high memory CD4+ T cells were sorted as memory populations depleted of antigen-responding cells. The immunoSEQ hsTCRB assay version 4 in survey mode was used to sequence TCRbeta repertoires from genomic DNA. In its TCRdb copy, this immuneACCESS table keeps in-frame sequences only and misses some clones. Where compared with another copy, unresolved V genes explain less than half of these, and the others have no known cause. The sample table lists 25,000 to 35,000 clones, approximately 80% of them with a count of one. The ten largest account for about 0.78% of the sample.

These receptors lack a known antigen. The material sequenced was CD4+ T cells sorted from PBMCs after approximately 19-hour stimulation, taken from a patient who received antiretroviral therapy. Explained via the paper, the cell subset or site label denotes: CD40L-CD69- CD45RO-high memory CD4 T cells not responding to CMV lysate. The origin of the receptors is an adult man with HIV who was CMV-seropositive.

V gene TRBV5-1 combines with J gene TRBJ1-2; no reliable D call. V was shortened by 0 bases and J by 0 bases, with 6 bases between the two germline ends. There are 14 residues in the CDR3. CDR1 and CDR2 from the germline V gene are SGHRS and YFSETQ. CDR3 in amino acids: CASSLDGSNYGYTF. The CDR3 bases are TGCGCCAGCAGCTTGGACGGCTCTAACTATGGCTACACCTTC.

The chain is built from TRBV27 and TRBJ2-6, with D perhaps TRBD1 or TRBD2 (5 bases each). Germline V gene data show CDR1 as MNHEY and CDR2 as SMNVEV (reference sequence). This CDR3 is 17 amino acids long. Trimming left V 1 base short and J 4 bases short, with 14 bases between. The CDR3 spells CASSLFSGSAGANVLTF. The CDR3 coding sequence is TGTGCCAGCAGTTTATTCTCAGGGAGTGCCGGGGCCAACGTCCTGACTTTC.